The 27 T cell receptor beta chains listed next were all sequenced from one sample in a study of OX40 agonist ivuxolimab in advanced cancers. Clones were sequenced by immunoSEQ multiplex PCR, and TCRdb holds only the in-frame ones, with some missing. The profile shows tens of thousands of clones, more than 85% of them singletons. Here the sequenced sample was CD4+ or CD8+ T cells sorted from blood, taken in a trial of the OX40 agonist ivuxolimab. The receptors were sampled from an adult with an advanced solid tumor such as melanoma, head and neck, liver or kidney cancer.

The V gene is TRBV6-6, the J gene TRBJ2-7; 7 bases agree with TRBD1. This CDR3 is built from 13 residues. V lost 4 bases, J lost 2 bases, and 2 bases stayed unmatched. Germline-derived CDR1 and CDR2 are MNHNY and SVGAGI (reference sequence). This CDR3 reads CASSSTGPYEQYF. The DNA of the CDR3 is TGTGCCAGCAGTTCGACAGGGCCCTACGAGCAGTACTTC.

CDR3 region: CARGRGEQYF. As DNA, the CDR3 is TGTGCCAGGGGACGTGGCGAGCAGTACTTC. This chain links TRBV6-5 with TRBJ2-7, with D perhaps matching TRBD1 or TRBD2 (5 bases each). From germline, CDR1 is MNHEY and CDR2 SVGAGI. V was cut by 9 bases and J by 6 bases, with 9 bases left in between. This CDR3 has 10 residues.

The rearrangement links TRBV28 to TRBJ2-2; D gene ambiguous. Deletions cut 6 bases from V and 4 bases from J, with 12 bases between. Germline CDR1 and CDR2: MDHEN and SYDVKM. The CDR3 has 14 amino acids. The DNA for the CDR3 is TGTGCCAGCAGCGCCGCGGACCCCACCGGGGAGCTGTTTTTT. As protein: CASSAADPTGELFF. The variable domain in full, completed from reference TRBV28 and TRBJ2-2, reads DVKVTQSSRYLVKRTGEKVFLECVQDMDHENMFWYRQDPGLGLRLIYFSYDVKMKEKGDIPEGYSVSREKKERFSLILESASTNQTSMYLCASSAADPTGELFFGEGSRLTVL.

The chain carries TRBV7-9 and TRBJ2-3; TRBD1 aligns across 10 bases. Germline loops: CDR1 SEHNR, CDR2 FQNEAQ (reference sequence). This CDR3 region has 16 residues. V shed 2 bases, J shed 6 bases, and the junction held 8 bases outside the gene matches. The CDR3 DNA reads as TGTGCCAGCAGCTTAAGGTGGACAGGGGGGGAGGATACGCAGTATTTT. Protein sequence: CASSLRWTGGEDTQYF.

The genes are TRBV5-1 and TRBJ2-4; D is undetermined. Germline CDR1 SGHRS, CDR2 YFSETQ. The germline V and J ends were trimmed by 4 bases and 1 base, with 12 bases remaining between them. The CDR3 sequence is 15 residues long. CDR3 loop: CASSPRERAKNIQYF. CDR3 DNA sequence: TGCGCCAGCAGCCCGCGTGAGAGGGCCAAAAACATTCAGTACTTC.

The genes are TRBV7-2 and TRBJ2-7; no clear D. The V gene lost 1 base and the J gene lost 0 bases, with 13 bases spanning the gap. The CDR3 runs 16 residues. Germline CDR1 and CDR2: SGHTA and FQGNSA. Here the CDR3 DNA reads TGTGCCAGCAGCTTAGTAGGGCAGGTTCACTCCTACGAGCAGTACTTC. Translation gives CASSLVGQVHSYEQYF.

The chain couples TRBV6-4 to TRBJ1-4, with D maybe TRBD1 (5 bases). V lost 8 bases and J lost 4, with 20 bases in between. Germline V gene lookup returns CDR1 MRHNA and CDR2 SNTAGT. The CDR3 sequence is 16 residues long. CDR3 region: CASPDKATPLNEKLFF. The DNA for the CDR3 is TGTGCCAGCCCGGACAAGGCAACCCCGCTTAATGAAAAACTGTTTTTT.

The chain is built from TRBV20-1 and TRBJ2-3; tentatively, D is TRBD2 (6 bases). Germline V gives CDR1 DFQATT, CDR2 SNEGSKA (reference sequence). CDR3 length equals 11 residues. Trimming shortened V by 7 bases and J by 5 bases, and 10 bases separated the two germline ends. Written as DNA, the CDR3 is TGCAGTGTTTCGGGAGTAGATACGCAGTATTTT. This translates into CSVSGVDTQYF.

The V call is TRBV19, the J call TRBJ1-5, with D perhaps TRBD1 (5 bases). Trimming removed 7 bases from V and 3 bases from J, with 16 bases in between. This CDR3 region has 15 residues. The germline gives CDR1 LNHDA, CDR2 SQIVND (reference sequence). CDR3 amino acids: CASTKPQGFNQPQHF. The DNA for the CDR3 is TGTGCCAGTACCAAGCCTCAGGGATTCAATCAGCCCCAGCATTTT.

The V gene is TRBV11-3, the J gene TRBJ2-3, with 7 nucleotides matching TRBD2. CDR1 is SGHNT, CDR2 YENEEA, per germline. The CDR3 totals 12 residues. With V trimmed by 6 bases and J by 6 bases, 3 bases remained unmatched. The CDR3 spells CASRGEGDTQYF. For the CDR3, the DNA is TGTGCCAGCAGGGGGGAGGGGGATACGCAGTATTTT.

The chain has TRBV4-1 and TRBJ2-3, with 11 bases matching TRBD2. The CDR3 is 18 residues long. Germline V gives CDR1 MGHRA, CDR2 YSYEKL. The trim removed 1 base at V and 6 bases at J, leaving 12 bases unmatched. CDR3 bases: TGCGCCAGCAGCCAAGCTACCCTTAGCGGGAGGGCCTCGGATACGCAGTATTTT. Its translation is CASSQATLSGRASDTQYF.

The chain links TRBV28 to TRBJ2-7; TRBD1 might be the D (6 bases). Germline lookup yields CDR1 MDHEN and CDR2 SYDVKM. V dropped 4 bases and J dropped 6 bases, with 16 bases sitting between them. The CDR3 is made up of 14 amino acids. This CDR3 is CASSSPTGQVEQYF. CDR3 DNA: TGTGCCAGCAGTTCCCCGACAGGTCAGGTCGAGCAGTACTTC.

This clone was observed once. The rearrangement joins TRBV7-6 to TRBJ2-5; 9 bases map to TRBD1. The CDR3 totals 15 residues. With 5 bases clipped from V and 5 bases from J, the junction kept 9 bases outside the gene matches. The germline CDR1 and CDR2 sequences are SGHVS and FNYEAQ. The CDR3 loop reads CASSPSGTGMETQYF. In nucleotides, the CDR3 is TGTGCCAGCAGCCCCTCTGGGACAGGGATGGAGACCCAGTACTTC.

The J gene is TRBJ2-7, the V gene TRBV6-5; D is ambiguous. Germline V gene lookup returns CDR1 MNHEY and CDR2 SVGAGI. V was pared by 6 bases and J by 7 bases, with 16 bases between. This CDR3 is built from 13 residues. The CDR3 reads CASRPQASREQYF. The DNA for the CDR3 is TGTGCCAGCAGGCCCCAGGCCTCGAGGGAGCAGTACTTC.

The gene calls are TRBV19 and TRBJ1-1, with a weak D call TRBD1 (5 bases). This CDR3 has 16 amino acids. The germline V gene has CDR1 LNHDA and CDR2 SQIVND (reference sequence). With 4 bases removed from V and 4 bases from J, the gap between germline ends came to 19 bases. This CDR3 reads CASSSGVGRVGTEAFF. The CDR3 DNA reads TGTGCCAGTAGTAGCGGTGTTGGCAGGGTGGGCACTGAAGCTTTCTTT.

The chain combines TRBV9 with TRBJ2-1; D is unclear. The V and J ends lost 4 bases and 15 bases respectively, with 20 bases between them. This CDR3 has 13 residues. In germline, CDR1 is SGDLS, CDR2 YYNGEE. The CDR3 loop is CASSPHDGIGPFF. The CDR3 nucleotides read TGTGCCAGCAGCCCCCACGATGGCATTGGTCCGTTCTTC.

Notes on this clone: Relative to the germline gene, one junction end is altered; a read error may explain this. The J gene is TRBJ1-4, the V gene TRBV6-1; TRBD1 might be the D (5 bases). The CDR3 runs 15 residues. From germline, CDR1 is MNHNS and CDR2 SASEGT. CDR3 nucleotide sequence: TGTGTCAGCAGGGAACAACCTGCAACTAATGAAAAACTGTTTTTT. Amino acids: CVSREQPATNEKLFF.

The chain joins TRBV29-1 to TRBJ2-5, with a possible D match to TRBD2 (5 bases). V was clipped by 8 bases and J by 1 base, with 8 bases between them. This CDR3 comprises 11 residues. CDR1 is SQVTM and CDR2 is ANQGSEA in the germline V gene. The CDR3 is CSTDFQETQYF. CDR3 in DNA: TGCAGCACGGACTTCCAAGAGACCCAGTACTTC. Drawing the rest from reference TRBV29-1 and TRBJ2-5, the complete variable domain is SAVISQKPSRDICQRGTSLTIQCQVDSQVTMMFWYRQQPGQSLTLIATANQGSEATYESGFVIDKFPISRPNLTFSTLTVSNMSPEDSSIYLCSTDFQETQYFGPGTRLLVL.

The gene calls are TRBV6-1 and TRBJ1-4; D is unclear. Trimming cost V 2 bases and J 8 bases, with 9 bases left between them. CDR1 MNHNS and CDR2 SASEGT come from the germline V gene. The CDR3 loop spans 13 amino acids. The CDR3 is CASSESGREKLFF. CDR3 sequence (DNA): TGTGCCAGCAGTGAATCCGGGAGGGAAAAACTGTTTTTT.

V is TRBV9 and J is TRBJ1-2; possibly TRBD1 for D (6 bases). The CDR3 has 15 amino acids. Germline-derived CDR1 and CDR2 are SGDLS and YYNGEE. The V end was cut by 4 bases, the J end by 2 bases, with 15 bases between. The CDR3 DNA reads TGTGCCAGCAGCCCCGCACCAACAGGGAACTATGGCTACACCTTC. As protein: CASSPAPTGNYGYTF.

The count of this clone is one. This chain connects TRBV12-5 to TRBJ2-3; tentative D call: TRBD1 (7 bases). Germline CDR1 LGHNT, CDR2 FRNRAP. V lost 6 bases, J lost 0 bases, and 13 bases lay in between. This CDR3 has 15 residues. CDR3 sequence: CASGRGDSSTDTQYF. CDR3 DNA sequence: TGTGCTAGTGGGAGGGGGGACAGTAGCACAGATACGCAGTATTTT.

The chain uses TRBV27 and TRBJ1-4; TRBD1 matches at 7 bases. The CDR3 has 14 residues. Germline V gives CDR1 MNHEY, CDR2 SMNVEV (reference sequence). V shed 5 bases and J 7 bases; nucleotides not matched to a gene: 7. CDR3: CASSPLGQLEKLFF. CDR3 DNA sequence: TGTGCCAGCAGTCCTCTGGGACAGCTTGAAAAACTGTTTTTT.

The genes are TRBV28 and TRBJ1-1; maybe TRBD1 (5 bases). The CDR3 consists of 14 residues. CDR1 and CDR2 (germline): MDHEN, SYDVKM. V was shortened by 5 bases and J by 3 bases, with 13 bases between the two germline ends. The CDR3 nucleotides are TGTGCCAGCAGTCTCGTGGGGGGGGACACTGAAGCTTTCTTT. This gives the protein CASSLVGGDTEAFF.

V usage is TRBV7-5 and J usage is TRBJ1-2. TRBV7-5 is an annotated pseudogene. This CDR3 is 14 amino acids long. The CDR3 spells CVRSRYEDYYGYTF. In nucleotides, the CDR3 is TGTGTCAGAAGCCGTTATGAGGATTACTATGGCTACACCTTC.

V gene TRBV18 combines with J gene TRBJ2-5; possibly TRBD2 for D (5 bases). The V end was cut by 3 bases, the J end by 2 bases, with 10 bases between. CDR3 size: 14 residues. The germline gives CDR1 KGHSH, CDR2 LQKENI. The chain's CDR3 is CASSPGVVQETQYF. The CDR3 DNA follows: TGTGCCAGCTCACCCGGGGTCGTGCAAGAGACCCAGTACTTC.

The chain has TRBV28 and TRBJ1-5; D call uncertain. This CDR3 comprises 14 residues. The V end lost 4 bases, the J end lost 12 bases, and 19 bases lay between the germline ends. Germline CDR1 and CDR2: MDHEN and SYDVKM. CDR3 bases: TGTGCCAGCAGTTCCCCAATGGCGGAACATCACCAGCATTTT. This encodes CASSSPMAEHHQHF.

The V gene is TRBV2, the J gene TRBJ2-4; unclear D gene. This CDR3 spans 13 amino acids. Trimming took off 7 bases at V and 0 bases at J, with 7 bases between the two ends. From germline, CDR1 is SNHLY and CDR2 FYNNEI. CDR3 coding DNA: TGTGCCAGCAACCCTCAAGCCAAAAACATTCAGTACTTC. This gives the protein CASNPQAKNIQYF. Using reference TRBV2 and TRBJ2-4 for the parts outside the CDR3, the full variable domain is EPEVTQTPSHQVTQMGQEVILRCVPISNHLYFYWYRQILGQKVEFLVSFYNNEISEKSEIFDDQFSVERPDGSNFTLKIRSTKLEDSAMYFCASNPQAKNIQYFGAGTRLSVL.